This TCR beta chain was identified in a study of T cell repertoires in cytomegalovirus infection. A single record per CDR3 protein comes from TCRdb applying MiXCR to the reads. The data show approximately 70,000 distinct CDR3 sequences, roughly 20% seen once. Study results and limitations: The response measured ex vivo was dominated by TCR beta clonotypes (HLA-C-restricted and CMV-specific).

Comments on this clonotype: The target antigen is unknown.

This TCR was sampled from a human donor in good health (CMV status not recorded). Some clones in this sample may be carry-over from other donors' samples. The sample was CD8+ T cells from cultured PBMCs, taken from culture after CMV antigen stimulation.

CDR3 amino acids: CASRSGGGHEQYF. For the CDR3, the DNA is TGTGCCAGCAGGTCAGGGGGGGGCCACGAGCAGTACTTC. This chain uses TRBV6-8 with TRBJ2-7; D possibly uses TRBD1 or TRBD2 (7 bases each). The CDR3 has 13 amino acids. CDR1 and CDR2 (germline): MNHGY, SAAAGT. V lost 6 bases and J lost 5, with 14 bases in between.